This T cell receptor beta chain was retrieved from a study of T cell repertoires in cytomegalovirus infection. About the study: A matching HLA type, together with CMV infection, was signaled by public TCR beta signatures.

Study-wide findings and caveats: Cumulated frequencies of public TCR beta families served to identify carriers of CMV plus the relevant HLA. The study found HLA-C-restricted CMV-specific TCR beta clonotypes dominating the ex vivo response.

The V gene's germline CDR1 is SNHLY and CDR2 FYNNEI. This CDR3 contains 13 residues. Between the trimmed V and J ends, which lost 8 bases and 0 bases, there was a span of 10 bases. About this clonotype itself: What it recognizes is unknown.

TCRdb ran MiXCR on the reads and lists one entry per CDR3 protein. The sample carries hundreds of thousands of distinct CDR3 sequences, roughly a quarter recorded once. The TCR sequence derives from a human donor in good health (CMV status not recorded). Some clones in this sample may be carry-over from other donors' samples. Sequenced material: CD8+ T cells from PBMCs. The chain combines TRBV2 with TRBJ1-2; a weak D match, TRBD1 (6 bases). CDR3 protein: CASPGQTNYGYTF. Here the CDR3 DNA reads TGTGCCAGCCCCGGACAGACTAACTATGGCTACACCTTC.